These 25 T cell receptor beta chains were all obtained from the same sample, sequenced in a study of cytomegalovirus exposure and HLA in healthy donors. PCR used 60 Vbeta primers and 13 Jbeta primers. Clones were read by immunoSEQ multiplex PCR, and TCRdb kept only the in-frame ones, dropping some. The sample contains more than 150,000 clones, 82% of which appear only once. Sequencing was carried out using PBMCs. The receptors originated from a man aged 35 to 55 in good health and CMV-seronegative.

The CDR3 region has the DNA TGCGCCAGCAGCCCGAGCGGGGGGGCCACCCGCTTATCCTACGAGCAGTACTTC. It yields the protein CASSPSGGATRLSYEQYF. This chain uses TRBV4-1 with TRBJ2-7, with 10 bases that match TRBD2. Per the germline V gene, CDR1 is MGHRA and CDR2 is YSYEKL. V gave up 4 bases and J gave up 1 base; unmatched junction bases: 13. This CDR3 is 18 amino acids long.

The chain uses TRBV7-9 and TRBJ2-5; a weak D match, TRBD2 (6 bases). The CDR3 extends over 12 amino acids. Germline V gene sequence: CDR1 SEHNR, CDR2 FQNEAQ (reference sequence). Between the trimmed V and J ends, which lost 7 bases and 2 bases, there was a span of 8 bases. The CDR3 coding sequence is TGTGCCAGCACACGGGGGCAAGAGACCCAGTACTTC. Translated, it gives CASTRGQETQYF.

The chain links TRBV7-2 to TRBJ2-1; TRBD2 agrees at 10 bases. Unmatched junction bases numbered 3, after V lost 1 base and J lost 9 bases. CDR3 size: 14 residues. Germline CDR1 reads SGHTA; CDR2 reads FQGNSA. The CDR3, as DNA: TGTGCCAGCAGCTTAGGACTAGCGGGCGGTGAGCAGTTCTTC. It encodes CASSLGLAGGEQFF.

V is TRBV4-3 and J is TRBJ2-3; the D gene is possibly TRBD2 (7 bases). The CDR3 runs 18 residues. V gave up 4 bases and J gave up 0 bases, with 20 bases separating them. Germline-derived CDR1 and CDR2 are LGHNA and YSLEER. For the CDR3, the DNA is TGCGCCAGCAGCCTGCACCCCCGGGGGGCAGGTAGCACAGATACGCAGTATTTT. This codes for CASSLHPRGAGSTDTQYF.

This clone showed up just a few times. The V call is TRBV27, the J call TRBJ1-5; maybe TRBD1 (5 bases). CDR1 MNHEY and CDR2 SMNVEV come from the germline V gene (reference sequence). The germline V and J ends were trimmed by 7 bases and 2 bases, with 12 bases remaining between them. This CDR3 comprises 14 residues. CDR3 coding DNA: TGTGCCAGCACCCCTGGCAGGGGCAATCAGCCCCAGCATTTT. Encoded protein: CASTPGRGNQPQHF.

This rearrangement joins TRBV6-5 to TRBJ1-5, with 10 positions matching TRBD1. CDR1 MNHEY and CDR2 SVGAGI come from the germline V gene. The V and J ends lost 2 bases and 6 bases, in that order; junction bases with no gene match: 7. The CDR3 has 16 amino acids. This CDR3 reads CASSYGQGEGSQPQHF. CDR3 nucleotides: TGTGCCAGCAGTTACGGACAGGGGGAAGGAAGTCAGCCCCAGCATTTT.

This chain uses TRBV2 with TRBJ1-5; D is undetermined. Trimming took off 4 bases at V and 0 bases at J, with 16 bases between the two ends. Germline assignment: CDR1 SNHLY and CDR2 FYNNEI. CDR3 length: 17 residues. The CDR3 reads CASSAREVWVSNQPQHF. CDR3 DNA sequence: TGTGCCAGCAGTGCGAGAGAGGTGTGGGTTAGCAATCAGCCCCAGCATTTT. Variable domain in full (rest from reference TRBV2 and TRBJ1-5): EPEVTQTPSHQVTQMGQEVILRCVPISNHLYFYWYRQILGQKVEFLVSFYNNEISEKSEIFDDQFSVERPDGSNFTLKIRSTKLEDSAMYFCASSAREVWVSNQPQHFGDGTRLSIL.

The J gene is TRBJ2-2, the V gene TRBV19, with D possibly being TRBD1 (6 bases). CDR1 and CDR2 (germline): LNHDA, SQIVND (reference sequence). Trimming stripped 9 bases from V and 7 bases from J, with 12 bases between. The CDR3 has 12 amino acids. CDR3 nucleotides: TGTGCCAGCCTGGGCAGGGGCGGGGAGCTGTTTTTT. It is translated as CASLGRGGELFF.

The chain recombines TRBV19 with TRBJ1-5; 9 positions agree with TRBD1. The trim removed 6 bases at V and 5 bases at J, leaving 2 bases unmatched. Germline CDR1 and CDR2: LNHDA and SQIVND (reference sequence). This CDR3 is 13 amino acids long. CDR3 DNA sequence: TGTGCCAGTAGCTGGGACAGGGATCAGCCCCAGCATTTT. It encodes CASSWDRDQPQHF. The full variable domain, its missing parts supplied by reference TRBV19 and TRBJ1-5, is DGGITQSPKYLFRKEGQNVTLSCEQNLNHDAMYWYRQDPGQGLRLIYYSQIVNDFQKGDIAEGYSVSREKKESFPLTVTSAQKNPTAFYLCASSWDRDQPQHFGDGTRLSIL.

V and J are TRBV7-2 and TRBJ2-7; 13 positions agree with TRBD2. Germline V CDR1 and CDR2: SGHTA, FQGNSA. V shed 5 bases and J 5 bases; nucleotides not matched to a gene: 6. The CDR3 is 15 residues long. CDR3 sequence (DNA): TGTGCCAGCAGCCGACGGACTAGCGGGAGCAACGAGCAGTACTTC. Translation: CASSRRTSGSNEQYF.

This clone was seen once. This rearrangement joins TRBV30 to TRBJ2-7, with 7 bases that match TRBD1. The V gene end was trimmed by 1 base and the J gene end by 2 bases; junction bases not matched to a gene: 5. The CDR3 length is 14 residues. Germline values: CDR1 GTSNPN, CDR2 SVGIG (reference sequence). The DNA for the CDR3 is TGTGCCTGGAGTGCCGGGACAGCCGCCTACGAGCAGTACTTC. Protein product: CAWSAGTAAYEQYF.

The rearrangement joins TRBV5-1 to TRBJ2-7, with TRBD2 as a possible D gene (7 bases). Trimming shortened V by 5 bases and J by 2 bases, and 14 bases separated the two germline ends. CDR3 length: 14 amino acids. Germline values: CDR1 SGHRS, CDR2 YFSETQ. CDR3 loop: CASRSGGTAYEQYF. Here the CDR3 DNA reads TGCGCCAGCAGATCGGGGGGCACAGCCTACGAGCAGTACTTC.

The chain uses TRBV30 and TRBJ2-1; 11 positions match TRBD2. Unmatched junction bases numbered 7, after V lost 0 bases and J lost 6 bases. This CDR3 spans 16 amino acids. CDR1 GTSNPN and CDR2 SVGIG come from the germline V gene (reference sequence). CDR3 coding DNA: TGTGCCTGGAGTGTGAGAGGGCTAGCGGGAGGCAATGAGCAGTTCTTC. It specifies CAWSVRGLAGGNEQFF.

The chain joins TRBV5-6 to TRBJ2-5; TRBD2 aligns across 8 bases. Losses at the gene ends were 4 bases for V and 4 bases for J; bases not matched to a gene: 9. The CDR3 has 15 amino acids. Germline V CDR1 and CDR2: SGHDT, YYEEEE. The CDR3 sequence: CASSDAAGAGETQYF. The CDR3 bases are TGTGCCAGCAGCGACGCAGCGGGAGCAGGAGAGACCCAGTACTTC.

The V gene is TRBV2, the J gene TRBJ1-2, with a possible D match to TRBD1 (6 bases). There are 12 residues in the CDR3. The germline gives CDR1 SNHLY, CDR2 FYNNEI. V was shortened by 6 bases and J by 7 bases, with 12 bases between the two germline ends. Here the CDR3 DNA reads TGTGCCAGCAGATTGGACAGAGCTGGCTACACCTTC. Amino acid sequence: CASRLDRAGYTF.

The chain links TRBV5-1 to TRBJ2-1, with 8 bases fitting TRBD1. The CDR3 length is 15 residues. V was clipped by 4 bases and J by 9 bases; unmatched bases: 12. CDR1 SGHRS and CDR2 YFSETQ come from the germline V gene. CDR3 in DNA: TGCGCCAGCAGCCCAACGGGACAGGAAATGAGTGAGCAGTTCTTC. This translates into CASSPTGQEMSEQFF.

The chain joins TRBV6-6 to TRBJ2-5; D not certain. This CDR3 region has 15 residues. CDR1 is MNHNY, CDR2 SVGAGI, per germline (reference sequence). V was cut by 6 bases and J by 2 bases, with 16 bases left in between. The CDR3 DNA reads as TGTGCCAGCAGCCCCCTTTTGAGTTTTCAAGAGACCCAGTACTTC. It specifies CASSPLLSFQETQYF.

The chain carries TRBV4-1 and TRBJ2-1; possibly TRBD2 for D (7 bases). CDR1 is MGHRA, CDR2 YSYEKL, per germline. Trimming stripped 0 bases from V and 7 bases from J, with 16 bases between. The CDR3 sequence is 16 residues long. The CDR3 nucleotides are TGCGCCAGCAGCCAAGATTTCGGGGGGCTGAGAAATGAGCAGTTCTTC. It specifies CASSQDFGGLRNEQFF.

The rearrangement joins TRBV7-9 to TRBJ2-7; 8 positions agree with TRBD2. The CDR3 is 14 amino acids. Germline V gene data show CDR1 as SEHNR and CDR2 as FQNEAQ (reference sequence). After removal of 7 bases from V and 3 bases from J, the junction contained 8 bases not matched to a gene. The CDR3 is CASNPGGPHYEQYF. CDR3 coding DNA: TGTGCCAGCAACCCGGGGGGGCCCCACTACGAGCAGTACTTC. The whole variable domain, remainder taken from reference TRBV7-9 and TRBJ2-7, is DTGVSQNPRHKITKRGQNVTFRCDPISEHNRLYWYRQTLGQGPEFLTYFQNEAQLEKSRLLSDRFSAERPKGSFSTLEIQRTEQGDSAMYLCASNPGGPHYEQYFGPGTRLTVT.

The genes are TRBV6-5 and TRBJ1-1; 10 nucleotides agree with TRBD1. Germline CDR1 MNHEY, CDR2 SVGAGI. CDR3 size: 14 residues. Germline trimming cut 5 bases from V and 6 bases from J; bases unmatched to any gene: 6. The CDR3, as DNA: TGTGCCAGCAGTCCCGACAGGGGGCTCTCTGAAGCTTTCTTT. This encodes CASSPDRGLSEAFF.

The rearrangement joins TRBV1 to TRBJ2-3; the table's TRBD1 call for D was not verified on the DNA. TRBV1 is a documented pseudogene. The CDR3 length is 12 residues. The CDR3 region is CTSSGGSDTQYF. In DNA form, the CDR3 reads TGCACCAGCAGCGGGGGCTCAGATACGCAGTATTTT.

CDR3: CASSVLKGLAGDPGADTQYF. CDR3 sequence (DNA): TGCGCCAGCAGCGTGTTAAAGGGACTAGCGGGAGACCCCGGGGCAGATACGCAGTATTTT. The chain has TRBV5-1 and TRBJ2-3; 14 nucleotides agree with TRBD2. The germline V gene encodes CDR1 SGHRS and CDR2 YFSETQ. This CDR3 has 20 amino acids. V lost 4 bases and J lost 4; bases outside the gene matches: 17.

This chain joins TRBV9 and TRBJ1-1; no reliable D call. The CDR3 has 14 amino acids. The V gene's germline CDR1 is SGDLS and CDR2 YYNGEE. The V end was cut by 4 bases, the J end by 4 bases, with 14 bases between. Here the CDR3 reads CASSMTSEPTEAFF. The CDR3, as DNA: TGTGCCAGCAGCATGACATCTGAGCCCACTGAAGCTTTCTTT. Combining the CDR3 with reference TRBV9 and TRBJ1-1 gives the whole variable domain DSGVTQTPKHLITATGQRVTLRCSPRSGDLSVYWYQQSLDQGLQFLIQYYNGEERAKGNILERFSAQQFPDLHSELNLSSLELGDSALYFCASSMTSEPTEAFFGQGTRLTVV.

The genes are TRBV5-1 and TRBJ2-1; no firm D call. Trimming cost V 3 bases and J 10 bases, with 8 bases left between them. This CDR3 region has 11 residues. Per germline, CDR1 SGHRS and CDR2 YFSETQ. Here the CDR3 reads CASSSQAEQFF. CDR3 sequence (DNA): TGCGCCAGCAGCTCCCAGGCCGAGCAGTTCTTC.

The gene calls are TRBV2 and TRBJ2-2; 8 nucleotides line up with TRBD2. Germline V CDR1 and CDR2: SNHLY, FYNNEI. The length of the CDR3 is 14 residues. J gave up 6 bases and V 6 bases, and 6 bases lay outside the gene matches. The CDR3 DNA sequence: TGTGCCAGCAGGGTAGTAGCGGGGCCCGGGGAGCTGTTTTTT. It codes for CASRVVAGPGELFF.